The sequence of this T cell receptor (beta chain) was determined in a study of OX40 agonist ivuxolimab in advanced cancers. The V and J ends lost 2 bases and 0 bases respectively, with 6 bases between them. The CDR3 has 13 amino acids. CDR1 is SGHRS and CDR2 is YFSETQ in the germline V gene. Study results and limitations: Undetermined was the antigen specificity of the expanded peripheral T cells.

Patients were ruled out by autoimmune disease history or systemic immunosuppression. In its sample, this clone was seen once. Its antigen is unidentified. Produced via immunoSEQ multiplex PCR; TCRdb's table is partial and in-frame only. The repertoire has 71,000 or so clones, about 94% of them found once; the top ten carry around 6%. Sequencing was performed on CD4+ or CD8+ T cells sorted from blood, taken in a trial of the OX40 agonist ivuxolimab. V usage is TRBV5-1 and J usage is TRBJ2-7; D not certain. The TCR sequence derives from an adult with an advanced solid tumor such as melanoma, head and neck, liver or kidney cancer. DNA of the CDR3: TGCGCCAGCAGCTTTGCGAGCTCCTACGAGCAGTACTTC. It specifies CASSFASSYEQYF.